The clone carrying this T cell receptor (beta chain) turned up a few times. Using unique molecular identifiers, the investigators prepared the TCRbeta library. TCRdb independently ran MiXCR on the PCR reads; one entry per CDR3 protein. The table records a few hundred thousand distinct CDR3 sequences, around 21% of them present only once. These data belong to a study of T-cell reconstitution after alpha-beta-depleted transplantation in children. The germline V gene has CDR1 MDHEN and CDR2 SYDVKM. The CDR3 spans 11 residues. Trimming shortened V by 1 base and J by 9 bases, and 4 bases separated the two germline ends.

The origin of this receptor is a human donor who donated a stem cell graft to a child with acute myeloid leukemia. Source: PBMCs from the stem cell graft donor, taken from the stem cell graft. The rearrangement uses TRBV28 and TRBJ2-1; D ambiguous. CDR3 nucleotides: TGTGCCAGCAGTTTATTCTCTGAGCAGTTCTTC. It translates to CASSLFSEQFF.